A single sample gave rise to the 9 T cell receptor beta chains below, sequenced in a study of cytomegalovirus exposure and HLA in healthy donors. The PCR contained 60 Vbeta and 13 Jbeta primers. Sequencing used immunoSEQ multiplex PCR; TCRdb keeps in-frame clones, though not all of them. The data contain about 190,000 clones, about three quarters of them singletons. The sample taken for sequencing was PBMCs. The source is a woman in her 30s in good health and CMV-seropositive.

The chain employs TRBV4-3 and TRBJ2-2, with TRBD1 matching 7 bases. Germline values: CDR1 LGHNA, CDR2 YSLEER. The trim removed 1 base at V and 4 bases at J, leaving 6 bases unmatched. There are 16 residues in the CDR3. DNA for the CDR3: TGCGCCAGCAGCCAAGTGACAGGGTTGGGCACCGGGGAGCTGTTTTTT. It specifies CASSQVTGLGTGELFF.

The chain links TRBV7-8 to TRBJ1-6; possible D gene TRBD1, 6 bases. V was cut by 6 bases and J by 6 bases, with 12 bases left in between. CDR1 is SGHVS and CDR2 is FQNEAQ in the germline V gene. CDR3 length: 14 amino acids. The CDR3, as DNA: TGTGCCAGCAGTCAAGACAGGTTTAATTCACCCCTCCACTTT. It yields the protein CASSQDRFNSPLHF.

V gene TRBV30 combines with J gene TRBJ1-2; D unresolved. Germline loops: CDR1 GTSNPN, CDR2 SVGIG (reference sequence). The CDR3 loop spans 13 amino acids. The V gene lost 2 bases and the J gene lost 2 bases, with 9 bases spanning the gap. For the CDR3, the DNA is TGTGCCTGGAGTTTGCTAGGAAACTATGGCTACACCTTC. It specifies CAWSLLGNYGYTF. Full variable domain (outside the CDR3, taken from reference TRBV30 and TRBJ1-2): SQTIHQWPATLVQPVGSPLSLECTVEGTSNPNLYWYRQAAGRGLQLLFYSVGIGQISSEVPQNLSASRPQDRQFILSSKKLLLSDSGFYLCAWSLLGNYGYTFGSGTRLTVV.

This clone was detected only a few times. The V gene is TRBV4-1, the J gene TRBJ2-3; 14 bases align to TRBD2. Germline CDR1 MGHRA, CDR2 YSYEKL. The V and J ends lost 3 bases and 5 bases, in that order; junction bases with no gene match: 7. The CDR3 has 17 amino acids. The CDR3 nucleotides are TGCGCCAGCAGCCAGACTAGCGGGAGGGGAGGGGTAGATACGCAGTATTTT. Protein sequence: CASSQTSGRGGVDTQYF.

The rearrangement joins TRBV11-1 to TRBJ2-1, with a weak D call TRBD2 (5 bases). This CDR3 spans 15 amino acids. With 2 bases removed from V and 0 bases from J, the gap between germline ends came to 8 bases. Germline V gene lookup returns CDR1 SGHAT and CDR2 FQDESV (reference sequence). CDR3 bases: TGTGCCAGCAGCTTAAGTACTAGCTCCTACAATGAGCAGTTCTTC. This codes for CASSLSTSSYNEQFF.

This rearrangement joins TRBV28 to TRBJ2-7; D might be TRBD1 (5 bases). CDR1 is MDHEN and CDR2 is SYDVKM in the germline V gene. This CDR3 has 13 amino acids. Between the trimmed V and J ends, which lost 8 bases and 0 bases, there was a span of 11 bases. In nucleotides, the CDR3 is TGTGCCAGCCAGGGCCCAAGCTCCTACGAGCAGTACTTC. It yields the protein CASQGPSSYEQYF.

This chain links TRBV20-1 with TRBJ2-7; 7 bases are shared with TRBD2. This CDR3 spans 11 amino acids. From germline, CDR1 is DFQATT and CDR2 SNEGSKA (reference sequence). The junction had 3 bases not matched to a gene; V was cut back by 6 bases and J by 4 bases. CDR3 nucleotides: TGCAGTGCCTTCGGGGGGTACGAGCAGTACTTC. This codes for CSAFGGYEQYF.

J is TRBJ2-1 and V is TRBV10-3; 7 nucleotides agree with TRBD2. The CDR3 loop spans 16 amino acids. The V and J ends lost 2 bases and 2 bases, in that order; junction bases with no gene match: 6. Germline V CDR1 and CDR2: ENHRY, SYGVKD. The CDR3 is CAISETREGPYNEQFF. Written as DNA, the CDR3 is TGTGCCATCAGTGAGACGAGGGAGGGCCCCTACAATGAGCAGTTCTTC.

CDR3 bases: TGCGCCAGCAGCTCCGGGTCCCAGGGGGAGACCCAGTACTTC. Protein product: CASSSGSQGETQYF. The chain has TRBV5-1 and TRBJ2-5; tentative D call: TRBD1 (6 bases). This CDR3 is built from 14 residues. V gave up 3 bases and J gave up 5 bases, with 14 bases separating them. Per the germline V gene, CDR1 is SGHRS and CDR2 is YFSETQ.